Shown below are 3 T cell receptor beta chains from a single sample sequenced in a study of vaccination and CD4 T cells after COVID-19 (dated by TCRdb to between 2021 and 2024). Taken with the paper, the label for treatment or condition translates to: approximately nine-day PBMC culture with coronavirus spike peptide pools or control peptides (ViraFEST assay). The library was made by PCR. Sequencing instrument: Illumina iSeq 100. DNA from cultured CD4+ T cells was subjected to TCR sequencing with the Oncomine TCR Beta short-read assay at the Johns Hopkins FTIC core. TCRdb handled the public reads itself, with Q25 trimming in fastp and clone calling in MiXCR, and kept productive beta chains. Rows matching on CDR3 protein sequence are summarized as one entry with the most common DNA and genes. This sample holds tens of thousands of distinct CDR3 sequences; about 40% were observed only once. The ten largest make up 9.5% to 13% of the sample.

No cognate antigen is known for these TCRs. Sequencing used CD4+ T cells from blood, cultured in vitro. Receptor source: a human donor who had recovered from COVID-19.

This clonotype turned up a few times. This chain uses TRBV5-4 with TRBJ2-3; TRBD1 matches 7 bases. Trimming removed 5 bases from V and 0 bases from J; junction bases left unmatched: 6. CDR1 SGHNT and CDR2 YYREEE come from the germline V gene (reference sequence). The CDR3 has 15 residues. CDR3 DNA sequence: TGTGCCAGCAGACCTACAGGGGTTAGCACAGATACGCAGTATTTT. Its protein product is CASRPTGVSTDTQYF.

This clonotype was observed a handful of times. This chain uses TRBV6-1 with TRBJ1-1; 9 nucleotides line up with TRBD1. The CDR3 is 17 amino acids. J was trimmed by 11 bases and V by 3 bases; bases with no gene match: 19. In germline, CDR1 is MNHNS, CDR2 SASEGT. The CDR3 region has the DNA TGTGCCAGCAGTGATCCCGGGACAGGGTCCTCTTTCTCTATTGCTTTCTTT. Translation gives CASSDPGTGSSFSIAFF.

The V and J genes are TRBV4-2 and TRBJ2-5; D gene uncertain. V lost 1 base and J lost 0, with 3 bases in between. The CDR3 has 13 amino acids. From germline, CDR1 is LGHNA and CDR2 YNFKEQ. CDR3 in amino acids: CASSQADQETQYF. In DNA form, the CDR3 reads TGTGCCAGCAGCCAAGCGGACCAAGAGACCCAGTACTTC.